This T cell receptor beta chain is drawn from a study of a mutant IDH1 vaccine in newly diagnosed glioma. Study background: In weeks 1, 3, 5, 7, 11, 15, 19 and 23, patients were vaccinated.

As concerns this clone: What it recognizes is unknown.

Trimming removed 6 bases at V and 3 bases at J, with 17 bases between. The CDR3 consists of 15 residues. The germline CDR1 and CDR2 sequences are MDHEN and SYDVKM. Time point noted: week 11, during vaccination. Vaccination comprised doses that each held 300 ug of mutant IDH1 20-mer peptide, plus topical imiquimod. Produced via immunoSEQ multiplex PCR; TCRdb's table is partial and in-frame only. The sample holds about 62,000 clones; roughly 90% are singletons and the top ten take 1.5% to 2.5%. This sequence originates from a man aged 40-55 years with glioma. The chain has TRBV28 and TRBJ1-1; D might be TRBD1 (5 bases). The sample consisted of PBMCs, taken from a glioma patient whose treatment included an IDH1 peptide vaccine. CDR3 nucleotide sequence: TGTGCCAGCAGCACCCAGCATGGAGGGGACACTGAAGCTTTCTTT. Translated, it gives CASSTQHGGDTEAFF.